These T cell receptor beta chains were read from a single sample in a study of CXCR3-negative and CXCR3-positive naive CD8 T cells. TCRdb reprocessed the 5' RACE reads and keeps a single row for each CDR3 protein, giving no DNA. The specimen's table records approximately 90,000 distinct CDR3 sequences. The material sequenced was naive CXCR3+ CD8+ T cells from blood. These receptors came from a human donor in good health. Some clones in this sample may be carry-over from other donors' samples. The CDR3 runs from the conserved cysteine through the conserved F or W.

TRBV4-1	TRBJ2-3	CASSAPDRIDLSDTQYF
TRBV6-5	TRBJ2-3	CASSSLRGTDTQYF
TRBV27	TRBJ2-2	CASSSRGTGELFF
TRBV27	TRBJ2-3	CASSPSGRMGTDTQYF
TRBV12-3/TRBV12-4	TRBJ1-2	CASSPPGTDYGYTF
TRBV9	TRBJ2-7	CASSVAGAEQYF
TRBV2	TRBJ2-3	CASPEESDTQYF
TRBV12-3/TRBV12-4	TRBJ2-7	CASSFGSGYEQYF
TRBV12-3/TRBV12-4	TRBJ2-3	CASSKITDTQYF
TRBV29-1	TRBJ2-7	CSVTGDLNYEQYF
TRBV28	TRBJ2-1	CASSLPGSSYNEQLF
TRBV21-1	TRBJ2-1	CASSKEQTGRGQGGDEQFF
TRBV29-1	TRBJ2-7	CSVEDRSSYEQYF
TRBV28	TRBJ2-7	CATRGAQGDYEQYF
TRBV16	TRBJ2-1	CALLGAYNEQFF
TRBV2	TRBJ2-7	CASSDVGMGAGQYF
TRBV7-9	TRBJ2-1	CASSPTGTSGGSSYNEQFF
TRBV15	TRBJ2-1	CATSAKRGSSYNEQFF
TRBV9	TRBJ2-1	CASSGWGGTDYNEQFF
TRBV28	TRBJ2-5	CASGTQGSETQYF
TRBV2	TRBJ2-1	CASHPGPKGEQFF
TRBV6-2/TRBV6-3	TRBJ2-7	CASNRQVTYEQYF